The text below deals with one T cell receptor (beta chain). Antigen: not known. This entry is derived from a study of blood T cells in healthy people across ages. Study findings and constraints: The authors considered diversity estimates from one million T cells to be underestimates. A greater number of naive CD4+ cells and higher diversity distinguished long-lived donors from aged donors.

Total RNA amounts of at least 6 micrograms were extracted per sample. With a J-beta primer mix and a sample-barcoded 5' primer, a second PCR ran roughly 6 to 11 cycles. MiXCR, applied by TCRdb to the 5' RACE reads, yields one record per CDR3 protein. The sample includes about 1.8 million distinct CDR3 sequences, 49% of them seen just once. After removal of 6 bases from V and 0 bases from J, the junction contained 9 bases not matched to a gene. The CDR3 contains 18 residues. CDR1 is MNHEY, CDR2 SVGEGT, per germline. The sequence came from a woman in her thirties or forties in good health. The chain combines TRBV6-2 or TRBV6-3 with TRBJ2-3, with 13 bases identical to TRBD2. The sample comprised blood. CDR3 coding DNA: TGTGCCAGCAGCAAAAGACTAGCGGGGGGAGGAAGCACAGATACGCAGTATTTT. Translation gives CASSKRLAGGGSTDTQYF.